This T cell receptor beta chain comes out of a study of blood T cell repertoires in COVID-19. The germline V gene has CDR1 SQVTM and CDR2 ANQGSEA. The V and J ends lost 4 bases and 1 base, in that order; junction bases with no gene match: 5. The CDR3 runs 16 residues. This table comes from immunoSEQ multiplex PCR, and its TCRdb copy is limited to in-frame clones, with some not included. The sample lists 280,000 or so clones; 85% were seen once. This clone has only one observation. The TCR sequence derives from a woman aged 45 to 65 who had recovered from COVID-19. The sample taken for sequencing was PBMCs or T cells enriched from blood (not recorded which). The chain joins TRBV29-1 to TRBJ2-6; TRBD2 matches 9 bases. The DNA for the CDR3 is TGCAGCGTTGTGCTAGCGGGATCATCTGGGGCCAACGTCCTGACTTTC. The encoded protein is CSVVLAGSSGANVLTF.